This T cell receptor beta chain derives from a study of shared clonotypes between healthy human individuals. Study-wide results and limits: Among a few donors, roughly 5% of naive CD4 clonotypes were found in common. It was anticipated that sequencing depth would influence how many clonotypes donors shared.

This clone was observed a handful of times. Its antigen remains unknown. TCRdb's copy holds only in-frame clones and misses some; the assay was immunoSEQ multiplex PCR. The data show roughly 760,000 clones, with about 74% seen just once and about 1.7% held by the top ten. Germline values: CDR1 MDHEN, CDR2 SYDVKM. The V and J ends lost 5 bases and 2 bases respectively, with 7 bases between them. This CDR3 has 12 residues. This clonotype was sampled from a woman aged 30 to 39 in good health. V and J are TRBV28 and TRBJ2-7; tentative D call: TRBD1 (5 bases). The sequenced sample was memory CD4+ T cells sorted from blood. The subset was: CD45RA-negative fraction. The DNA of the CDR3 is TGTGCCAGCAGTAGACAGACCTACGAGCAGTACTTC. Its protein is CASSRQTYEQYF.